The entry that follows covers one T cell receptor (beta chain) sequence. The source of the thymus tissue was resections taken during corrective heart surgery. The data were obtained in a study of human thymus T cells. Here immunoSEQ multiplex PCR was the method, and the copy in TCRdb shows in-frame clones only, minus some. Of some 130,000 clones in the sample, approximately 96% were seen once. V gave up 2 bases and J gave up 5 bases, with 12 bases separating them. Germline V lookup: CDR1 SEHNR, CDR2 FQNEAQ (reference sequence). The CDR3 is made up of 14 amino acids. Sequencing input: thymus tissue. V usage is TRBV7-9 and J usage is TRBJ1-2; D gene ambiguous. The receptor's source is a boy in the first two years of life with a congenital heart defect but otherwise immunologically healthy. DNA for the CDR3: TGTGCCAGCAGCTTAACCCCGGCCCTGTATGGCTACACCTTC. Translation: CASSLTPALYGYTF.